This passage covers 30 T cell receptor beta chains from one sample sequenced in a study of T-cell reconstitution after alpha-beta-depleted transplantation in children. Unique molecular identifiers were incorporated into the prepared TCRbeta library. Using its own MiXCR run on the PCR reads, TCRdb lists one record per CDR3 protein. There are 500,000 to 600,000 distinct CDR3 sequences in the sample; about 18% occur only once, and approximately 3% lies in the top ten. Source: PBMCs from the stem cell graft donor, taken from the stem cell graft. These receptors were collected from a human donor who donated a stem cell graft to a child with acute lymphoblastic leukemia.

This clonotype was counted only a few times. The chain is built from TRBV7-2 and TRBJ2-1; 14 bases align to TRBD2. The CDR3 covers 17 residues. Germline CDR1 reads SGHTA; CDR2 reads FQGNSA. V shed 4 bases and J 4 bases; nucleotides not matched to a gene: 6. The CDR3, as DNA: TGTGCCAGCAGCTCCCCACGGACTAGCGGGAGGTACAATGAGCAGTTCTTC. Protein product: CASSSPRTSGRYNEQFF.

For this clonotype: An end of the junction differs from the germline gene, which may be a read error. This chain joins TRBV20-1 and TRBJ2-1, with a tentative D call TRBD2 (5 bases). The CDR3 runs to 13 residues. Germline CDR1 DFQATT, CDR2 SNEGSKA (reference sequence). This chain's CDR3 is CNARAGNYNEQFF. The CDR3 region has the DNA TGCAATGCTAGAGCCGGGAACTACAATGAGCAGTTCTTC.

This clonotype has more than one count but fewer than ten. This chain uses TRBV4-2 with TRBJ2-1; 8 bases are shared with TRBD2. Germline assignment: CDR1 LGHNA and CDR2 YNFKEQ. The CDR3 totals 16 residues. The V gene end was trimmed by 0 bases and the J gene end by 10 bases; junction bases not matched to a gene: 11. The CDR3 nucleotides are TGTGCCAGCAGCCAAGATCAACTAGCGGTCTCCTGGGAGCAGTTCTTC. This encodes CASSQDQLAVSWEQFF.

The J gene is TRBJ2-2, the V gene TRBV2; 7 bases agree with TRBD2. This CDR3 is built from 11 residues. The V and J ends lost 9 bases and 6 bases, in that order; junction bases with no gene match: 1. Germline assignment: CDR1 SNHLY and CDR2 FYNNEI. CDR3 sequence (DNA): TGTGCCAGAGGGAGGGCCGGGGAGCTGTTTTTT. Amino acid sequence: CARGRAGELFF.

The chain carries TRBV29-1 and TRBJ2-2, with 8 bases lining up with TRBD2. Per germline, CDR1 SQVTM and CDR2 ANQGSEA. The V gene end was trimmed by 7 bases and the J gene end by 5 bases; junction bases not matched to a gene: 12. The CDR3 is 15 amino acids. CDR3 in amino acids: CSALAPGGATGELFF. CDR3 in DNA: TGCAGCGCCCTTGCACCGGGAGGGGCTACCGGGGAGCTGTTTTTT.

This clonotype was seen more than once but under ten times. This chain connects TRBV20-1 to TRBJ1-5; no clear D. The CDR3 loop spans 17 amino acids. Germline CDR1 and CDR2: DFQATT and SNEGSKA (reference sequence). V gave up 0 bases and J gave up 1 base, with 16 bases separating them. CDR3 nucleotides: TGCAGTGCTAGAGACAGTCTGCTCCCCTTAAGCAATCAGCCCCAGCATTTT. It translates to CSARDSLLPLSNQPQHF.

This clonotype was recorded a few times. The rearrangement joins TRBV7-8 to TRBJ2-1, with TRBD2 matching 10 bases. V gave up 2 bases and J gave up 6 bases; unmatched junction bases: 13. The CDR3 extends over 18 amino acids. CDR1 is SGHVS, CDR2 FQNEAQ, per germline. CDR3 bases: TGTGCCAGCAGCTTATGGGAACTAGCGGGACTAGCGTTCAATGAGCAGTTCTTC. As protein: CASSLWELAGLAFNEQFF.

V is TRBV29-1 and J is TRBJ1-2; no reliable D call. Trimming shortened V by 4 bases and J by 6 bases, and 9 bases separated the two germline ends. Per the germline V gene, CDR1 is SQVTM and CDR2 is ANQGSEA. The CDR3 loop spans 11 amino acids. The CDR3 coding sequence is TGCAGCGTTGTTGGGAACCATGGCTACACCTTC. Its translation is CSVVGNHGYTF. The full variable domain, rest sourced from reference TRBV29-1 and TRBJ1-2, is SAVISQKPSRDICQRGTSLTIQCQVDSQVTMMFWYRQQPGQSLTLIATANQGSEATYESGFVIDKFPISRPNLTFSTLTVSNMSPEDSSIYLCSVVGNHGYTFGSGTRLTVV.

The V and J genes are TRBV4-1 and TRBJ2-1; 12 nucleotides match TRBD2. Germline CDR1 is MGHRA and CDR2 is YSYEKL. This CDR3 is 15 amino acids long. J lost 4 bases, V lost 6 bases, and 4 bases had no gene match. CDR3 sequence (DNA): TGCGCCAGCAGGTGGGGACTAGCGGGTTACAATGAGCAGTTCTTC. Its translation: CASRWGLAGYNEQFF.

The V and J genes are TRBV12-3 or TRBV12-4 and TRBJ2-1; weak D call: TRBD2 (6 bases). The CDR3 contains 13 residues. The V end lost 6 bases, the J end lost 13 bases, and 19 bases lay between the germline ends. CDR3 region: CASSLDEAGRQFF. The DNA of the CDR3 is TGTGCCAGCAGCCTAGATGAGGCGGGACGCCAGTTCTTC.

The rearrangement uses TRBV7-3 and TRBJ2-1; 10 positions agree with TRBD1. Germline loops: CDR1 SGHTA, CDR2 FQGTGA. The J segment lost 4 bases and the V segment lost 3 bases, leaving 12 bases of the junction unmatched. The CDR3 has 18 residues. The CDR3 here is CASSLGYGTGDLYNEQFF. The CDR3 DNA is TGTGCCAGCAGCTTGGGATACGGGACAGGGGATCTATACAATGAGCAGTTCTTC.

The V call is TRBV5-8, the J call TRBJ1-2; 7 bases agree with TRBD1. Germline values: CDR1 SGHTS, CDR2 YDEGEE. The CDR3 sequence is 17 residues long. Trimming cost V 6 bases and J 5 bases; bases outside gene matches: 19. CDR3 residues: CASTTPLRQGPAYGYTF. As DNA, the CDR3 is TGTGCCAGCACCACACCCCTCAGACAGGGCCCAGCTTATGGCTACACCTTC. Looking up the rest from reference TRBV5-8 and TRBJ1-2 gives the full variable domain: EAGVTQSPTHLIKTRGQQATLRCSPISGHTSVYWYQQALGLGLQFLLWYDEGEERNRGNFPPRFSGRQFPNYSSELNVNALELEDSALYLCASTTPLRQGPAYGYTFGSGTRLTVV.

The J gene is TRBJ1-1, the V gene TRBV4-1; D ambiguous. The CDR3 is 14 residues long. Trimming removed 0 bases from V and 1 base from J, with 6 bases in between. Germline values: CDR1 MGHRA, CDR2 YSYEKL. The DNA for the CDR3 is TGCGCCAGCAGCCAAGAAGTTGCGAACACTGAAGCTTTCTTT. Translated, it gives CASSQEVANTEAFF.

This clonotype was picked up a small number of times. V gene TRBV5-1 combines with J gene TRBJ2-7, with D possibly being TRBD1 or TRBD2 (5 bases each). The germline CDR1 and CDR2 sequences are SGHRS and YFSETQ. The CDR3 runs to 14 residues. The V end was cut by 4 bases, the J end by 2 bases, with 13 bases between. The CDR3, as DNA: TGCGCCAGCAGCCCCAGGGACGGAGCCTACGAGCAGTACTTC. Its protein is CASSPRDGAYEQYF. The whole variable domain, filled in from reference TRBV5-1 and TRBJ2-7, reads KAGVTQTPRYLIKTRGQQVTLSCSPISGHRSVSWYQQTPGQGLQFLFEYFSETQRNKGNFPGRFSGRQFSNSRSEMNVSTLELGDSALYLCASSPRDGAYEQYFGPGTRLTVT.

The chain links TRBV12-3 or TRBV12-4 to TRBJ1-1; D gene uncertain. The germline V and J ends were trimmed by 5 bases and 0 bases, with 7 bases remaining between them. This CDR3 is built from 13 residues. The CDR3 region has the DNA TGTGCCAGCAGTGCACACCTGAACACTGAAGCTTTCTTT. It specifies CASSAHLNTEAFF.

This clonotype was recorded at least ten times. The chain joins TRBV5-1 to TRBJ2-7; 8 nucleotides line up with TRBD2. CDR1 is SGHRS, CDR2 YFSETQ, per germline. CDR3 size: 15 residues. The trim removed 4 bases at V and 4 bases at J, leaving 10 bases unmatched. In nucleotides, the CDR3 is TGCGCCAGCAGCCGTCTAGCGGGTGAAGGTTACGAGCAGTACTTC. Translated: CASSRLAGEGYEQYF.

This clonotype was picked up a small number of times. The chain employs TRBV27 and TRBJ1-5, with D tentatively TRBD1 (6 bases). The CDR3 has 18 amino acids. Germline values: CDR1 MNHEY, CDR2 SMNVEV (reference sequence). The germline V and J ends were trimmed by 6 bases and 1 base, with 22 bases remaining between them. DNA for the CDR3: TGTGCCAGCAGCTGGACAGAGCCCCAATCTACCAGCAATCAGCCCCAGCATTTT. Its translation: CASSWTEPQSTSNQPQHF.

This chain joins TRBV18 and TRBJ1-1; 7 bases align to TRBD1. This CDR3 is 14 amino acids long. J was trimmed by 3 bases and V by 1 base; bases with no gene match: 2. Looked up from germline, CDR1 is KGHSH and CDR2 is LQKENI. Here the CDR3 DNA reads TGTGCCAGCTCACCACAGGGGGCCTACACTGAAGCTTTCTTT. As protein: CASSPQGAYTEAFF.

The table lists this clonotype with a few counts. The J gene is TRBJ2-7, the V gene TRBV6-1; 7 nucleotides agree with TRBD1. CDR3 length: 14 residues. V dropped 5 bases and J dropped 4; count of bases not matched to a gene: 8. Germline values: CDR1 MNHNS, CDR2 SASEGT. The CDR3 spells CASSPQGVWYEQYF. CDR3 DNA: TGTGCCAGCAGTCCCCAGGGGGTTTGGTACGAGCAGTACTTC.

The CDR3 here is CSALAGVDEQYF. CDR3 in DNA: TGCAGTGCACTAGCGGGAGTAGACGAGCAGTACTTC. The chain has TRBV20-1 and TRBJ2-7; TRBD2 agrees at 11 bases. CDR1 is DFQATT, CDR2 SNEGSKA, per germline (reference sequence). Trimming cost V 6 bases and J 5 bases; bases outside gene matches: 3. This CDR3 contains 12 residues.

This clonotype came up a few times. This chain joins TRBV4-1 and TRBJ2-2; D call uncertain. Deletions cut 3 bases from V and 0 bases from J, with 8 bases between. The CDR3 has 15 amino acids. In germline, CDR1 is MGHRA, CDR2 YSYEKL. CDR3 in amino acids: CASSQATTNTGELFF. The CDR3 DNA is TGCGCCAGCAGCCAGGCTACTACGAACACCGGGGAGCTGTTTTTT.

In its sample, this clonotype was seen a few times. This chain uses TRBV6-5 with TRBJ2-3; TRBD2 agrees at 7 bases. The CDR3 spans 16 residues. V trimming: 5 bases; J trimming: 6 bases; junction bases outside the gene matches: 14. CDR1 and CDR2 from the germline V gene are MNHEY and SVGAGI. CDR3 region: CASSLRGGTKRDTQYF. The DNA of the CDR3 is TGTGCCAGCAGTCTAAGAGGAGGGACTAAGAGGGATACGCAGTATTTT.

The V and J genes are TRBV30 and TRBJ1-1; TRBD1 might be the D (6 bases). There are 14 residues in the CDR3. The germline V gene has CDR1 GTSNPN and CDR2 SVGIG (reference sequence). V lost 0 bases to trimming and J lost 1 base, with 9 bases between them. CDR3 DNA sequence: TGTGCCTGGAGTGTGGGACATCGGAACACTGAAGCTTTCTTT. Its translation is CAWSVGHRNTEAFF.

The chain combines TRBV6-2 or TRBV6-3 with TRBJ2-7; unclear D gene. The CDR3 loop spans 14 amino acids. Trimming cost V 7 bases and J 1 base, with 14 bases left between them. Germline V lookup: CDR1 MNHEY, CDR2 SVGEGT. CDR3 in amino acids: CASTSSVSSYEQYF. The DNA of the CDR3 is TGTGCCAGCACCTCCTCGGTGAGTTCCTACGAGCAGTACTTC.

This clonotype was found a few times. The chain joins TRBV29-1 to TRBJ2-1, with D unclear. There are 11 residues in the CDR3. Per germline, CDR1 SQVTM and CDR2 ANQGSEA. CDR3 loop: CRISSYNEQFF. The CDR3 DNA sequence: TGCAGGATAAGCTCCTACAATGAGCAGTTCTTC.

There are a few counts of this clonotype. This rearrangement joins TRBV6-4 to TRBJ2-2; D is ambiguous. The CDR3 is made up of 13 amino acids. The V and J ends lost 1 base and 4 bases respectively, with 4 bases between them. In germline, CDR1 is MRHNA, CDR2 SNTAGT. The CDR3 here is CASSDFGTGELFF. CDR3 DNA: TGTGCCAGCAGTGACTTTGGCACCGGGGAGCTGTTTTTT.

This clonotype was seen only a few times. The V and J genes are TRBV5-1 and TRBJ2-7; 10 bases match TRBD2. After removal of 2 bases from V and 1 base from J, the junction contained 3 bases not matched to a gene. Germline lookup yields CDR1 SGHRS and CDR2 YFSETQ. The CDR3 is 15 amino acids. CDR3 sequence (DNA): TGCGCCAGCAGCTTCGTAGCGGGAGGTTCCTACGAGCAGTACTTC. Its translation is CASSFVAGGSYEQYF.

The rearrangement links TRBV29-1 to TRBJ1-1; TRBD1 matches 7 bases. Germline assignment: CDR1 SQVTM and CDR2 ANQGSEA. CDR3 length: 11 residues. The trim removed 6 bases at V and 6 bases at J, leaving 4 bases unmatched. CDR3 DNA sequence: TGCAGCGTGACAGGGCTCGCTGAAGCTTTCTTT. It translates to CSVTGLAEAFF.

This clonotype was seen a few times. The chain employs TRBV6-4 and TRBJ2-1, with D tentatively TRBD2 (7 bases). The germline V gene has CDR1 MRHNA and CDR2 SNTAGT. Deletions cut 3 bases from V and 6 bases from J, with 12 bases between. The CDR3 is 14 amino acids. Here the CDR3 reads CASSEEGGGNEQFF. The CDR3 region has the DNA TGTGCCAGCAGTGAGGAGGGAGGGGGCAATGAGCAGTTCTTC.

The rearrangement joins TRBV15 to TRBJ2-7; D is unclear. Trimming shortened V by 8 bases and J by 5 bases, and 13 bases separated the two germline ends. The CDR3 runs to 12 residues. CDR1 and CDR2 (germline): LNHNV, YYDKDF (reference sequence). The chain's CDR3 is CATGHGSHEQYF. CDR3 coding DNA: TGTGCCACCGGGCACGGTTCCCACGAGCAGTACTTC.